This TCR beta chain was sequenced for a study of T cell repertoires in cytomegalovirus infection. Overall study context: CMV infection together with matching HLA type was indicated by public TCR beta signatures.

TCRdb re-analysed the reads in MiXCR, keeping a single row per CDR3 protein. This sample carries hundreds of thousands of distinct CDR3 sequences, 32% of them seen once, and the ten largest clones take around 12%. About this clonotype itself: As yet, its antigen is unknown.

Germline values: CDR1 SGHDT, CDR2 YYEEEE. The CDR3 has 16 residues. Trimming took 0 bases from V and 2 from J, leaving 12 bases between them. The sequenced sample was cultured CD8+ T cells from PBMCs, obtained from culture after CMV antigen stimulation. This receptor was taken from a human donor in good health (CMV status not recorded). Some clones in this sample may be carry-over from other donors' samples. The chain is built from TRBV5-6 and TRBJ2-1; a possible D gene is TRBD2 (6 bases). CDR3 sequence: CASSLVGTDAYNEQFF. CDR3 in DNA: TGTGCCAGCAGCTTGGTGGGGACTGATGCCTACAATGAGCAGTTCTTC.